Listed here are 25 T cell receptor beta chains from one sample, sequenced in a study of CD8 T cells in Susac syndrome. Reverse transcription of about 0.45 to 1 ug RNA was performed with random hexamers. TCRdb redid the calling of the immunoSEQ multiplex PCR reads with MiXCR, one entry per CDR3 protein. Of a few hundred thousand distinct CDR3 sequences in the sample, 90% to 95% are singletons; the top ten hold 0.06% to 0.08%. Sequencing was performed on CD4+ T cells from PBMCs. These receptors all come from a human donor with multiple sclerosis.

The chain combines TRBV20-1 with TRBJ1-1; D not resolved. Trimming removed 3 bases from V and 4 bases from J, with 9 bases in between. This CDR3 comprises 12 residues. CDR1 is DFQATT and CDR2 is SNEGSKA in the germline V gene (reference sequence). The CDR3 sequence: CSARHRGTEAFF. Written as DNA, the CDR3 is TGCAGTGCTAGGCACCGGGGCACTGAAGCTTTCTTT.

The rearrangement uses TRBV9 and TRBJ1-1, with D perhaps matching TRBD1 (5 bases). The CDR3 runs to 15 residues. V was clipped by 4 bases and J by 0 bases, with 13 bases between them. CDR1 is SGDLS, CDR2 YYNGEE, per germline. The DNA of the CDR3 is TGTGCCAGCAGCAGCTTAGGGACCTTGAACACTGAAGCTTTCTTT. Translation gives CASSSLGTLNTEAFF.

This clonotype was recorded only once. J is TRBJ2-5 and V is TRBV5-4; 11 bases line up with TRBD2. This CDR3 spans 17 amino acids. The germline V gene has CDR1 SGHNT and CDR2 YYREEE (reference sequence). Unmatched junction bases numbered 10, after V lost 4 bases and J lost 2 bases. Here the CDR3 reads CASSPIGLAGLQETQYF. The CDR3, as DNA: TGTGCCAGCAGCCCCATAGGACTAGCGGGTTTACAAGAGACCCAGTACTTC.

The V call is TRBV5-1, the J call TRBJ1-2; D is perhaps TRBD1 (6 bases). V lost 4 bases, J lost 3 bases, and 10 bases lay in between. The CDR3 extends over 13 amino acids. Germline V gene data show CDR1 as SGHRS and CDR2 as YFSETQ. CDR3 nucleotides: TGCGCCAGCAGCGTATCAGGGGACTATGGCTACACCTTC. Translated, it gives CASSVSGDYGYTF.

V and J are TRBV11-3 and TRBJ2-1; no clear D. V dropped 1 base and J dropped 6 bases, with 4 bases sitting between them. CDR1 SGHNT and CDR2 YENEEA come from the germline V gene. The CDR3 runs 12 residues. The CDR3 is CASSLVSNEQFF. The CDR3 nucleotides read TGTGCCAGCAGCTTAGTTAGCAATGAGCAGTTCTTC.

The chain carries TRBV4-1 and TRBJ2-1; D perhaps matches TRBD2 (5 bases). Trimming pared 1 base from V and 0 bases from J, leaving 13 bases between. The CDR3 length is 17 residues. Germline CDR1 is MGHRA and CDR2 is YSYEKL. CDR3 amino acids: CASSQGRAVSSYNEQFF. Here the CDR3 DNA reads TGCGCCAGCAGCCAAGGGAGAGCGGTTAGCTCCTACAATGAGCAGTTCTTC.

The chain is built from TRBV30 and TRBJ2-3; TRBD1 matches at 9 bases. Unmatched junction bases numbered 8, after V lost 0 bases and J lost 4 bases. CDR1 is GTSNPN, CDR2 SVGIG, per germline (reference sequence). This CDR3 comprises 16 residues. Written as DNA, the CDR3 is TGTGCCTGGAGTGTCGGGACAGGGATTGTCCCAGATACGCAGTATTTT. This gives the protein CAWSVGTGIVPDTQYF.

The rearrangement uses TRBV18 and TRBJ2-2, with 14 nucleotides matching TRBD2. The germline CDR1 and CDR2 sequences are KGHSH and LQKENI. This CDR3 is built from 16 residues. J lost 3 bases, V lost 3 bases, and 0 bases had no gene match. CDR3 in DNA: TGTGCCAGCTCACCGGGACTAGCGGGAGACACCGGGGAGCTGTTTTTT. Protein product: CASSPGLAGDTGELFF.

The chain recombines TRBV2 with TRBJ2-1; TRBD1 agrees at 9 bases. This CDR3 is 15 amino acids long. Germline V gives CDR1 SNHLY, CDR2 FYNNEI. The J segment lost 7 bases and the V segment lost 1 base, leaving 5 bases of the junction unmatched. The CDR3 sequence: CASSEEGTGYNEQFF. The CDR3 DNA reads TGTGCCAGCAGTGAAGAAGGGACAGGGTATAATGAGCAGTTCTTC.

This chain uses TRBV7-9 with TRBJ2-1; no firm D call. The CDR3 length is 16 residues. Germline V gene sequence: CDR1 SEHNR, CDR2 FQNEAQ (reference sequence). V was trimmed by 6 bases and J by 2 bases, leaving 17 bases between them. CDR3 DNA: TGTGCCAGCAGATCGGCTACAGAAGTTACCTACAATGAGCAGTTCTTC. It specifies CASRSATEVTYNEQFF.

The gene calls are TRBV29-1 and TRBJ1-2; 7 bases line up with TRBD1. This CDR3 contains 11 residues. J lost 8 bases, V lost 6 bases, and 6 bases had no gene match. CDR1 and CDR2 (germline): SQVTM, ANQGSEA. The CDR3 sequence: CSVGQRGGYTF. For the CDR3, the DNA is TGCAGCGTGGGACAGCGGGGGGGCTACACCTTC.

The V gene is TRBV29-1, the J gene TRBJ2-3; no reliable D call. Germline V CDR1 and CDR2: SQVTM, ANQGSEA. Trimming pared 3 bases from V and 2 bases from J, leaving 6 bases between. CDR3 length equals 12 residues. CDR3: CSVETITDTQYF. CDR3 bases: TGCAGCGTTGAGACCATCACAGATACGCAGTATTTT.

The rearrangement links TRBV9 to TRBJ2-4, with TRBD2 identical over 9 bases. Trimming at V came to 4 bases and at J to 4 bases, leaving 9 bases not matched to a gene. CDR1 SGDLS and CDR2 YYNGEE come from the germline V gene. This CDR3 comprises 16 residues. CDR3 in amino acids: CASSPRSSGSKNIQYF. The CDR3 bases are TGTGCCAGCAGCCCCCGGAGTAGCGGGAGTAAAAACATTCAGTACTTC.

V and J are TRBV29-1 and TRBJ1-5; 9 bases are a match to TRBD1. With 4 bases clipped from V and 2 bases from J, the junction kept 3 bases outside the gene matches. The germline V gene encodes CDR1 SQVTM and CDR2 ANQGSEA. The length of the CDR3 is 14 residues. For the CDR3, the DNA is TGCAGCGTTGCTTGGACAGGGGGCAATCAGCCCCAGCATTTT. It encodes CSVAWTGGNQPQHF. The variable domain in full, with the rest retrieved from reference TRBV29-1 and TRBJ1-5, is SAVISQKPSRDICQRGTSLTIQCQVDSQVTMMFWYRQQPGQSLTLIATANQGSEATYESGFVIDKFPISRPNLTFSTLTVSNMSPEDSSIYLCSVAWTGGNQPQHFGDGTRLSIL.

This chain joins TRBV4-1 and TRBJ2-3, with 10 bases identical to TRBD2. V trimming: 1 base; J trimming: 1 base; junction bases outside the gene matches: 8. The CDR3 loop spans 18 amino acids. CDR1 is MGHRA, CDR2 YSYEKL, per germline. CDR3 DNA sequence: TGCGCCAGCAGCCAAGGTCGGCTAGCGGGAGCTGGCACAGATACGCAGTATTTT. This codes for CASSQGRLAGAGTDTQYF.

The V and J genes are TRBV30 and TRBJ1-5, with D possibly matching TRBD1 (5 bases). The V and J ends lost 2 bases and 1 base respectively, with 9 bases between them. Germline values: CDR1 GTSNPN, CDR2 SVGIG (reference sequence). The CDR3 is 14 residues long. For the CDR3, the DNA is TGTGCCTGGAGTTTTGAGGGGAGCAATCAGCCCCAGCATTTT. It translates to CAWSFEGSNQPQHF.

This clonotype has only a few counts. The chain carries TRBV12-3 or TRBV12-4 and TRBJ2-3; D tentatively reads TRBD1 or TRBD2 (5 bases each). The length of the CDR3 is 14 residues. V dropped 6 bases and J dropped 2 bases, with 12 bases sitting between them. The CDR3 protein is CASRTGTNTDTQYF. CDR3 DNA: TGTGCCAGCAGGACCGGGACCAACACAGATACGCAGTATTTT.

V usage is TRBV27 and J usage is TRBJ1-4; 8 bases fit TRBD1. Unmatched junction bases numbered 6, after V lost 4 bases and J lost 5 bases. The germline CDR1 and CDR2 sequences are MNHEY and SMNVEV (reference sequence). The CDR3 totals 15 residues. DNA for the CDR3: TGTGCCAGCAGTTCCAACGACAGGGGCAATGAAAAACTGTTTTTT. This sequence encodes CASSSNDRGNEKLFF. Variable domain in full (rest from reference TRBV27 and TRBJ1-4): EAQVTQNPRYLITVTGKKLTVTCSQNMNHEYMSWYRQDPGLGLRQIYYSMNVEVTDKGDVPEGYKVSRKEKRNFPLILESPSPNQTSLYFCASSSNDRGNEKLFFGSGTQLSVL.

The chain's CDR3 is CASSPPGGPRDIQYF. As DNA, the CDR3 is TGTGCCAGCTCACCACCGGGGGGGCCCAGGGACATTCAGTACTTC. The gene calls are TRBV18 and TRBJ2-4; D perhaps matches TRBD2 (7 bases). The germline V and J ends were trimmed by 0 bases and 8 bases, with 14 bases remaining between them. Germline loops: CDR1 KGHSH, CDR2 LQKENI. This CDR3 has 15 residues.

V is TRBV29-1 and J is TRBJ2-2; 10 bases are a match to TRBD1. Germline V lookup: CDR1 SQVTM, CDR2 ANQGSEA. This CDR3 contains 14 residues. V trimming: 6 bases; J trimming: 7 bases; junction bases outside the gene matches: 8. CDR3 nucleotides: TGCAGCGTCCGGGACAGGGGTTTTGGCGGGGAGCTGTTTTTT. This gives the protein CSVRDRGFGGELFF.

The rearrangement joins TRBV4-1 to TRBJ2-3, with 10 positions matching TRBD2. CDR1 and CDR2 (germline): MGHRA, YSYEKL. The V segment lost 0 bases and the J segment 6 bases; nucleotides outside the gene matches: 6. This CDR3 has 16 amino acids. The DNA for the CDR3 is TGCGCCAGCAGCCAAGATGGGCTAGCGGGGGTGGATACGCAGTATTTT. This translates into CASSQDGLAGVDTQYF.

This chain uses TRBV4-1 with TRBJ2-3, with D possibly being TRBD2 (6 bases). The V end was cut by 1 base, the J end by 0 bases, with 8 bases between. The CDR3 consists of 15 residues. From germline, CDR1 is MGHRA and CDR2 YSYEKL. The CDR3: CASSQVAASTDTQYF. The CDR3 region has the DNA TGCGCCAGCAGCCAAGTAGCGGCAAGCACAGATACGCAGTATTTT.

This chain links TRBV4-1 with TRBJ2-7, with D unclear. The V gene's germline CDR1 is MGHRA and CDR2 YSYEKL. This CDR3 has 16 amino acids. The V end was cut by 2 bases, the J end by 6 bases, with 20 bases between. The CDR3 coding sequence is TGCGCCAGCAGCCAACCCCCTGGACGGACGACCTCCGAGCAGTACTTC. Its protein product is CASSQPPGRTTSEQYF.

This chain connects TRBV12-3 or TRBV12-4 to TRBJ1-2; maybe TRBD1 (6 bases). V was pared by 5 bases and J by 4 bases, with 20 bases between. This CDR3 contains 16 residues. CDR3 nucleotides: TGTGCCAGCAGTCCAACCTATAGGGGGGGAGGCTATGGCTACACCTTC. Amino acid sequence: CASSPTYRGGGYGYTF.

The CDR3 reads CSVGNNEKLFF. CDR3 nucleotide sequence: TGCAGCGTGGGCAATAATGAAAAACTGTTTTTT. V and J are TRBV29-1 and TRBJ1-4; D ambiguous. The CDR3 runs to 11 residues. Germline V gene sequence: CDR1 SQVTM, CDR2 ANQGSEA. Trimming left V 6 bases short and J 4 bases short, with 6 bases between.